The 18 T cell receptor beta chains presented below share a single source sample, sequenced in a study of T cells in Graves' hyperthyroidism and ophthalmopathy. There were TCR beta CDR3 regions amplified from RNA transcripts. When the TCR CDR3 underwent first-round RT-PCR, the HTBI primer set was used. MiXCR was run by TCRdb on the multiplex PCR reads, yielding one entry per CDR3 protein. Of hundreds of thousands of distinct CDR3 sequences in the sample, around 15% are singletons; the top ten hold roughly 4.3%. The sequencing sample was made of blood. The receptor set was obtained from a woman aged 40-49 years with Graves' ophthalmopathy.

V and J are TRBV28 and TRBJ2-5; D might be TRBD1 (5 bases). Looked up from germline, CDR1 is MDHEN and CDR2 is SYDVKM. The CDR3 totals 16 residues. V was pared by 3 bases and J by 2 bases, with 16 bases between. The CDR3 coding sequence is TGTGCCAGCAGTTTTAATAGGGGATTTGAACAAGAGACCCAGTACTTC. It is translated as CASSFNRGFEQETQYF.

This clonotype was counted many times. V usage is TRBV19 and J usage is TRBJ1-5; D might be TRBD1 (6 bases). This CDR3 spans 13 amino acids. Germline assignment: CDR1 LNHDA and CDR2 SQIVND (reference sequence). The V end was cut by 6 bases, the J end by 6 bases, with 12 bases between. In DNA form, the CDR3 reads TGTGCCAGTAGACAGGGATTATCTCAGCCCCAGCATTTT. Encoded protein: CASRQGLSQPQHF.

This clonotype was detected many times. V is TRBV20-1 and J is TRBJ2-7, with TRBD2 matching 8 bases. Unmatched junction bases numbered 3, after V lost 5 bases and J lost 6 bases. CDR3 length: 11 amino acids. CDR1 DFQATT and CDR2 SNEGSKA come from the germline V gene (reference sequence). In nucleotides, the CDR3 is TGCAGTGCTGGGACTAGGGGCGAGCAGTACTTC. Amino acid sequence: CSAGTRGEQYF.

A word on this clonotype: The junction and the germline gene differ at one end; a read error may be behind it. The chain has TRBV9 and TRBJ2-5; 7 bases align to TRBD1. The CDR3 is 15 residues long. Germline CDR1 and CDR2: SGDLS and YYNGEE. The CDR3 sequence: CASSPWDRSQETKYF. The CDR3, as DNA: TGTGCCAGCAGCCCTTGGGACAGATCTCAAGAGACCAAGTACTTC.

This clonotype has ten or more counts. J is TRBJ1-1 and V is TRBV6-5; D ambiguous. The CDR3 covers 11 residues. From germline, CDR1 is MNHEY and CDR2 SVGAGI. V lost 10 bases, J lost 6 bases, and 12 bases lay in between. The CDR3 reads CATQLLAEAFF. In DNA form, the CDR3 reads TGTGCCACCCAGTTACTCGCTGAAGCTTTCTTT.

This clonotype has ten or more counts. The gene calls are TRBV12-3 or TRBV12-4 and TRBJ2-7; tentative D call: TRBD2 (6 bases). Trimming pared 2 bases from V and 1 base from J, leaving 9 bases between. The CDR3 runs to 14 residues. The CDR3 nucleotides read TGTGCCAGCAGTTTAACTAGCCCTTCCTACGAGCAGTACTTC. Its translation: CASSLTSPSYEQYF.

This clonotype was found many times. The chain couples TRBV27 to TRBJ1-1; D not resolved. Trimming removed 0 bases from V and 7 bases from J, with 9 bases in between. Germline CDR1 and CDR2: MNHEY and SMNVEV (reference sequence). The CDR3 runs 13 residues. The CDR3 DNA is TGTGCCAGCAGTTTATCAGGGTTTAGTGAAGCTTTCTTT. Protein sequence: CASSLSGFSEAFF.

This clonotype was observed at least ten times. CDR3 DNA sequence: TGCAGCGTTCGAGGGACGGAGAGCTCGGGCTCCTACGAGCAGTACTTC. Translated: CSVRGTESSGSYEQYF. V and J are TRBV29-1 and TRBJ2-7, with D perhaps being TRBD1 or TRBD2 (5 bases each). The germline V gene has CDR1 SQVTM and CDR2 ANQGSEA. This CDR3 has 16 amino acids. V was clipped by 5 bases and J by 0 bases, with 20 bases between them.

This clonotype appeared many times. The chain uses TRBV29-1 and TRBJ2-5; possibly TRBD2 for D (5 bases). The CDR3 totals 13 residues. The V gene lost 3 bases and the J gene lost 5 bases, with 13 bases spanning the gap. The V gene's germline CDR1 is SQVTM and CDR2 ANQGSEA. CDR3 in amino acids: CSVDGGSRETQYF. The DNA for the CDR3 is TGCAGCGTTGATGGTGGGAGTCGGGAGACCCAGTACTTC. Using reference TRBV29-1 and TRBJ2-5 for the parts outside the CDR3, the full variable domain is SAVISQKPSRDICQRGTSLTIQCQVDSQVTMMFWYRQQPGQSLTLIATANQGSEATYESGFVIDKFPISRPNLTFSTLTVSNMSPEDSSIYLCSVDGGSRETQYFGPGTRLLVL.

In its sample, this clonotype was seen many times. The chain links TRBV12-3 or TRBV12-4 to TRBJ1-1; D possibly corresponds to TRBD1 (5 bases). The V end was cut by 6 bases, the J end by 10 bases, with 15 bases between. The CDR3 sequence is 12 residues long. CDR3 DNA sequence: TGTGCCAGCAGGGCGCGGGGGTTGACAGCTTTCTTT. Residues: CASRARGLTAFF.

This chain connects TRBV12-3 or TRBV12-4 to TRBJ2-7, with a tentative D call TRBD1 (6 bases). V was trimmed by 6 bases and J by 6 bases, leaving 15 bases between them. The CDR3 covers 13 residues. The CDR3 protein is CASSASGVAEQYF. CDR3 DNA sequence: TGTGCCAGCAGCGCCTCAGGGGTAGCCGAGCAGTACTTC.

This clonotype was picked up many times. V gene TRBV27 combines with J gene TRBJ2-5; D is unresolved. V was pared by 6 bases and J by 5 bases, with 7 bases between. The CDR3 contains 11 residues. Germline V gene data show CDR1 as MNHEY and CDR2 as SMNVEV (reference sequence). The CDR3 protein is CASRIRETQYF. The CDR3 DNA follows: TGTGCCAGCAGAATCAGGGAGACCCAGTACTTC.

This clonotype has a count of ten or more. The chain uses TRBV30 and TRBJ2-5, with D perhaps TRBD1 or TRBD2 (5 bases each). Per the germline V gene, CDR1 is GTSNPN and CDR2 is SVGIG (reference sequence). Trimming removed 2 bases from V and 4 bases from J, with 11 bases in between. The length of the CDR3 is 13 residues. The CDR3 is CAWSPTGTETQYF. The CDR3 coding sequence is TGTGCCTGGAGTCCCACGGGGACAGAGACCCAGTACTTC.

This clonotype was seen ten or more times. The V and J genes are TRBV7-6 and TRBJ2-2; 7 bases fit TRBD2. Trimming removed 2 bases from V and 5 bases from J; junction bases left unmatched: 8. The CDR3 is made up of 16 amino acids. CDR1 and CDR2 from the germline V gene are SGHVS and FNYEAQ. As DNA, the CDR3 is TGTGCCAGCAGCTTAAATACGGGAGCGGGAACCGGGGAGCTGTTTTTT. This gives the protein CASSLNTGAGTGELFF.

The sample holds many counts of this clonotype. The rearrangement links TRBV28 to TRBJ2-5, with D perhaps TRBD2 (6 bases). The CDR3 consists of 14 residues. V was shortened by 2 bases and J by 4 bases, with 11 bases between the two germline ends. CDR1 and CDR2 (germline): MDHEN, SYDVKM. The DNA of the CDR3 is TGTGCCAGCAGTTTAGCCGGGACTTCAGAGACCCAGTACTTC. Residues: CASSLAGTSETQYF.

This clonotype was detected many times. The rearrangement joins TRBV6-1 to TRBJ2-7; D is unclear. The germline V gene encodes CDR1 MNHNS and CDR2 SASEGT. V dropped 7 bases and J dropped 3 bases, with 16 bases sitting between them. This CDR3 is built from 14 residues. CDR3: CASTPYSGSYEQYF. In nucleotides, the CDR3 is TGTGCCAGCACCCCATACTCGGGCAGCTACGAGCAGTACTTC.

CDR3 nucleotides: TGTGCCAGCAGTTCACCCGGGACAGTTGACTATGGCTACACCTTC. Its protein is CASSSPGTVDYGYTF. The chain joins TRBV28 to TRBJ1-2; 7 nucleotides match TRBD1. Losses at the gene ends were 4 bases for V and 3 bases for J; bases not matched to a gene: 8. Germline V gene sequence: CDR1 MDHEN, CDR2 SYDVKM. The CDR3 is made up of 15 amino acids.

This clonotype was seen repeatedly, ten times or more. J is TRBJ2-5 and V is TRBV30, with D possibly matching TRBD1 (6 bases). Trimming took off 5 bases at V and 4 bases at J, with 14 bases between the two ends. Germline-derived CDR1 and CDR2 are GTSNPN and SVGIG (reference sequence). This CDR3 spans 13 amino acids. The CDR3 loop reads CAWSLRRGETQYF. CDR3 in DNA: TGTGCCTGGTCACTCCGCAGGGGAGAGACCCAGTACTTC.